This paragraph reports one T cell receptor beta chain. Which antigen it targets is not known. One base away there is no much larger clone; base qualities are not given. The source of the sample is a study of blood T cell repertoires in COVID-19 (dated by TCRdb to 2018 to 2021). In the study overall: Samples covering the acute and convalescent phases of COVID-19 were provided by collaborators in the United States, Italy and Spain. The prospective study material was composed of cDNA or gDNA derived from T cells, B-cell-depleted T cells, or PBMCs. Subjects who had been exposed to COVID-19, were actively infected with it, or had recovered from it provided the deeply sampled blood TCRbeta repertoires that made up the dataset. A freely available public database, intended as a resource for researchers studying the immune response to SARS-CoV-2, is where the repertoires were released. The samples were drawn from two sources: the first 160 participants of the ongoing ImmuneRACE study, and over 950 subjects contributed by 6 global collaborators. Sample metadata almost always included a de-identified subject ID, COVID-19 status, age in years and sex. HLA class I and class II types, where available, came from metadata supplied by the sample provider rather than from assay-based typing. Beyond this particular receptor, the publication reports: The quantity of clinical and demographic metadata differed by source and by participant and was supplied without curation.

TCRbeta CDR3 regions were amplified from genomic DNA using the immunoSEQ Assay, a bias-controlled multiplex PCR. As for the authors' bioinformatics: Within the assay, amplification of reference gene primers was used to estimate how many nucleated cells each sample contained. To quantify the absolute abundance of each unique TCRbeta CDR3 rearrangement, sequence reads were collapsed and filtered. For each sample, productive Simpson clonality was calculated as the square root of Simpson's diversity index over productive rearrangements. What TCRdb holds here is the immuneACCESS table cut down to in-frame rearrangements. Part of the clones is not present; checked against another copy, under half of the missing clones reflect an unresolved V gene, and the others are unexplained. The D gene and trimming were derived from the DNA, and the V and J assignments and clone size from that table. This sample has about 100,000 clones in its table, and approximately 88% of those were observed once. Approximately 27% of the sample is in the top ten clones.

For CDR1 and CDR2, the germline V gene (reference sequence) lists LNHDA and SQIVND. The germline V end is reduced by 6 bases and the J end by 15 bases; junction bases left unmatched: 9. Inclusive of the bounding cysteine and phenylalanine, the CDR3 is 13 residues long. Of all the DNA, just the CDR3 is kept, 39 bases in frame from base 1. Each collaborating institution followed its own protocols to collect whole blood in K2EDTA tubes. For TCRbeta analysis, collaborator samples were shipped as frozen whole blood, as isolated PBMCs, or as DNA extracted from either sample type. This clonotype originated in a man aged 55 to 69 with acute or convalescent COVID-19. Input material: peripheral blood. The rearranged chain carries TRBV19 and TRBJ1-6, with 9 central nucleotides matching TRBD1. Read as DNA, the sequence is TGTGCCAGTAGACGTCCCGGGACAGGGCACCTCCACTTT. Its protein reads: CASRRPGTGHLHF.